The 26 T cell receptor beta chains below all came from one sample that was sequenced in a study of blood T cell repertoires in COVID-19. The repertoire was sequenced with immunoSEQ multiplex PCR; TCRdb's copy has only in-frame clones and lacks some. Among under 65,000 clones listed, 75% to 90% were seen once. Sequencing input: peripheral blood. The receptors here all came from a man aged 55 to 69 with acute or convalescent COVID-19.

The CDR3 nucleotides read TGTGCCAGCAGTTCGGGCAGGGGCGTCTATGGCTACACCTTC. Translated: CASSSGRGVYGYTF. V and J are TRBV6-2 or TRBV6-3 and TRBJ1-2; D is possibly TRBD1 (6 bases). The CDR3 runs to 14 residues. Germline V gene data show CDR1 as MNHEY and CDR2 as SVGEGT. V was clipped by 4 bases and J by 4 bases, with 13 bases between them.

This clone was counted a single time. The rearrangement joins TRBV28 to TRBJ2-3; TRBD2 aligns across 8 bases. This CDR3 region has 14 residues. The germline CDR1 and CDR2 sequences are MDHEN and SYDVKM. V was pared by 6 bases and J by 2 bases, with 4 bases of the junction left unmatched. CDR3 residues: CASSLAGNTDTQYF. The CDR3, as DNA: TGTGCCAGCAGCTTAGCGGGAAACACAGATACGCAGTATTTT.

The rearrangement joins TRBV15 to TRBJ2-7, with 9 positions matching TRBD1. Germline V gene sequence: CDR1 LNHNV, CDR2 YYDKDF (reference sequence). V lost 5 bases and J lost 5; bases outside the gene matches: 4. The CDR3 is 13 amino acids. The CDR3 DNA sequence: TGTGCCACCAGCTGGGACAGGGTCCACGAGCAGTACTTC. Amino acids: CATSWDRVHEQYF.

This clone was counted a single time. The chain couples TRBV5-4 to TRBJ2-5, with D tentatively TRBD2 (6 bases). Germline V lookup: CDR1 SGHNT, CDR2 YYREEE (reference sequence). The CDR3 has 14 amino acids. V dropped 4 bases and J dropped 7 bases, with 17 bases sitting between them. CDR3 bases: TGTGCCAGCAGCCCGGGCGGGATGACGGGGACCCAGTACTTC. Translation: CASSPGGMTGTQYF. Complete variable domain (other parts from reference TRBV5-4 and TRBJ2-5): ETGVTQSPTHLIKTRGQQVTLRCSSQSGHNTVSWYQQALGQGPQFIFQYYREEENGRGNFPPRFSGLQFPNYSSELNVNALELDDSALYLCASSPGGMTGTQYFGPGTRLLVL.

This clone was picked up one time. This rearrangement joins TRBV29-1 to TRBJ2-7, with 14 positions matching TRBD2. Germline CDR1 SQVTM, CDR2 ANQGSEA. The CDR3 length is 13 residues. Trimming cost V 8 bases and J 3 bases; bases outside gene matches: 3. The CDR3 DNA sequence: TGCAGCACAGGGACTAGCGGGAGCTACGAGCAGTACTTC. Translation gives CSTGTSGSYEQYF.

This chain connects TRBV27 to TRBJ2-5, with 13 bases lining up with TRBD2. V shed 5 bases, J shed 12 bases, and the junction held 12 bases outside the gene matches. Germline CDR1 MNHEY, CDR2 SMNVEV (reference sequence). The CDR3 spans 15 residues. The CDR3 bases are TGTGCCAGCAGTCCCGCCCTGACTAGCGGGAGGCACGAGTACTTC. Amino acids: CASSPALTSGRHEYF.

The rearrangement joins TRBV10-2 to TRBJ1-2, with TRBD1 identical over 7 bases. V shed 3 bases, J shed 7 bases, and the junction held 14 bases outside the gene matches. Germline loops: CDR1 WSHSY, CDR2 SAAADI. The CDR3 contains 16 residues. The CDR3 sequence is CASSDPNRDRARGYTF. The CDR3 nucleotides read TGCGCCAGCAGTGACCCAAACCGAGACAGGGCTCGTGGCTACACCTTC.

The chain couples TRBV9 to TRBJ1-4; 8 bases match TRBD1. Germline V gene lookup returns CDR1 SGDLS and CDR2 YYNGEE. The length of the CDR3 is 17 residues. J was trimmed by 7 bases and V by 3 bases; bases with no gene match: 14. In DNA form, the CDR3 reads TGTGCCAGCAGCGCAACCGGGACAGGAGAACCTCGTGAAAAACTGTTTTTT. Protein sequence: CASSATGTGEPREKLFF.

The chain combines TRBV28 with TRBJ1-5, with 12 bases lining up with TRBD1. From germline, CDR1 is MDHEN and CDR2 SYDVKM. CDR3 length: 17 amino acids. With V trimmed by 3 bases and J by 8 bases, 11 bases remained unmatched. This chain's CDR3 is CASSFGTGGAWAKPQHF. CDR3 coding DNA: TGTGCCAGCAGTTTCGGGACAGGGGGCGCGTGGGCAAAGCCCCAGCATTTT. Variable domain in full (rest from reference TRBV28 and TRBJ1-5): DVKVTQSSRYLVKRTGEKVFLECVQDMDHENMFWYRQDPGLGLRLIYFSYDVKMKEKGDIPEGYSVSREKKERFSLILESASTNQTSMYLCASSFGTGGAWAKPQHFGDGTRLSIL.

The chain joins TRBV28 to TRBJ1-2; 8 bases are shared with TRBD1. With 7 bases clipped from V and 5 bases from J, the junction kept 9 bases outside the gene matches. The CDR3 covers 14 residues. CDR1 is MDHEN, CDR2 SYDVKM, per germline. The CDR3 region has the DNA TGTGCCAGCACCTCTGGACAGGGAACTTATGGCTACACCTTC. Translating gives CASTSGQGTYGYTF.

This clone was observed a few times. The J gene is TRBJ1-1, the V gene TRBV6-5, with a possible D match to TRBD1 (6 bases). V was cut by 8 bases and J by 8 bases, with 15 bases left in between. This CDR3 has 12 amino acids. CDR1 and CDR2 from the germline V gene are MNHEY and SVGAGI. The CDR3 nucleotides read TGTGCCAGCCGGGGCGGGGGCTCGGAAGCTTTCTTT. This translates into CASRGGGSEAFF.

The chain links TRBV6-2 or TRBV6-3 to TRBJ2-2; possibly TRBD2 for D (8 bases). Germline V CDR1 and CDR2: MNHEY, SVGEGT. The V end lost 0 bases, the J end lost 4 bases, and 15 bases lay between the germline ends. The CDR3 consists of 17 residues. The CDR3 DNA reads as TGTGCCAGCAGTTACTCGATTCGGGAGGGGGCCACCGGGGAGCTGTTTTTT. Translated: CASSYSIREGATGELFF.

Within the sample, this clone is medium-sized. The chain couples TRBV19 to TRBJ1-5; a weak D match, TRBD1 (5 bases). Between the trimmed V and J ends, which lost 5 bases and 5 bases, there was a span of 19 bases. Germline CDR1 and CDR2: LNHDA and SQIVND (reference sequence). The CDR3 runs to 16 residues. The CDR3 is CASSVMAGMMDQPQHF. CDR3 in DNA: TGTGCCAGTAGTGTAATGGCAGGGATGATGGATCAGCCCCAGCATTTT.

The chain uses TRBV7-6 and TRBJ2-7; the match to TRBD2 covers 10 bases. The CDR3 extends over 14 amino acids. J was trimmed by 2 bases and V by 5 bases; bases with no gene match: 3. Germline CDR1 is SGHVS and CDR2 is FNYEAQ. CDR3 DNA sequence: TGTGCCAGCAGCCCGGGACTAGCGACCTACGAGCAGTACTTC. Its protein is CASSPGLATYEQYF.

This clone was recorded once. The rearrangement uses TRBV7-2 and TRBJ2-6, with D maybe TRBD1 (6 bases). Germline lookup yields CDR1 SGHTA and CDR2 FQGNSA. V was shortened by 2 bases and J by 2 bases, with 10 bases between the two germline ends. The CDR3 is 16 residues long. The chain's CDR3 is CASSLRPGAGANVLTF. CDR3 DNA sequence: TGTGCCAGCAGCTTACGGCCAGGGGCTGGGGCCAACGTCCTGACTTTC.

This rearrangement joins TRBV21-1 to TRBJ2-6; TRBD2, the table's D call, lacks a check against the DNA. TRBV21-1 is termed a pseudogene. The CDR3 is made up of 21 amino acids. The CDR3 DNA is TGTGCCAGCAGCAAAGTATGTCCGTGGACTAGCGGGGGACTTGGGGCCAACGTCCTGACTTTC. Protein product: CASSKVCPWTSGGLGANVLTF.

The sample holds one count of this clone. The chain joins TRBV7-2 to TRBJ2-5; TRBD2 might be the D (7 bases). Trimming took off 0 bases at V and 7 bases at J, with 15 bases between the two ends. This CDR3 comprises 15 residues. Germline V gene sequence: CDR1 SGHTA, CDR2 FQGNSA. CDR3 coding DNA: TGTGCCAGCAGCTTAGCATTGGGGGGGCCAGGGACCCAGTACTTC. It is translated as CASSLALGGPGTQYF.

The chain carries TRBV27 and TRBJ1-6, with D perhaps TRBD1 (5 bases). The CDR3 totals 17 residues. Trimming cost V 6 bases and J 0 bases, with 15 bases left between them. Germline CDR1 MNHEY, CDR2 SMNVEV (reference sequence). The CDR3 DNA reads TGTGCCAGCAGCCCGCAGGGTAGATTCTCCTATAATTCACCCCTCCACTTT. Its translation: CASSPQGRFSYNSPLHF.

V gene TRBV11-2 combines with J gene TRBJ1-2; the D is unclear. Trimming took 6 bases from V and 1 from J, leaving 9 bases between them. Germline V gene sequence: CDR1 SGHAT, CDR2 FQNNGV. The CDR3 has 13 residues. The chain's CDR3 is CASSNGINYGYTF. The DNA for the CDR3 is TGTGCCAGCAGTAACGGGATTAACTATGGCTACACCTTC.

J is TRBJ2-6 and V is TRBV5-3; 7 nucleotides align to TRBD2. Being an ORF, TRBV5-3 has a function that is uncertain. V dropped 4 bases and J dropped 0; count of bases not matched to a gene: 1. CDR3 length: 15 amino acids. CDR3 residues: CARSPGGSGANVLTF. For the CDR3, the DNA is TGTGCCAGAAGCCCGGGGGGCTCTGGGGCCAACGTCCTGACTTTC.

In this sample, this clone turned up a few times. CDR3 bases: TGTGCCAGCAGCTTGTCTTTCCGGGGGGGCCAGGGATACGAGCAGTACTTC. It specifies CASSLSFRGGQGYEQYF. This chain uses TRBV5-4 with TRBJ2-7; the match to TRBD2 covers 8 bases. CDR3 length equals 17 residues. V lost 1 base, J lost 4 bases, and 13 bases stayed unmatched. The germline V gene has CDR1 SGHNT and CDR2 YYREEE (reference sequence).

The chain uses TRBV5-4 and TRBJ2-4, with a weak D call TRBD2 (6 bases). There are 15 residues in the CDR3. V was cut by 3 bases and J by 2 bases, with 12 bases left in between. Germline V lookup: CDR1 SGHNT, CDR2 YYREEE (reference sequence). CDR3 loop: CASSSNAGTKNIQYF. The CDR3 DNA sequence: TGTGCCAGCAGCTCGAATGCGGGAACCAAAAACATTCAGTACTTC. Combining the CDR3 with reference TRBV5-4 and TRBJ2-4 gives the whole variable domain ETGVTQSPTHLIKTRGQQVTLRCSSQSGHNTVSWYQQALGQGPQFIFQYYREEENGRGNFPPRFSGLQFPNYSSELNVNALELDDSALYLCASSSNAGTKNIQYFGAGTRLSVL.

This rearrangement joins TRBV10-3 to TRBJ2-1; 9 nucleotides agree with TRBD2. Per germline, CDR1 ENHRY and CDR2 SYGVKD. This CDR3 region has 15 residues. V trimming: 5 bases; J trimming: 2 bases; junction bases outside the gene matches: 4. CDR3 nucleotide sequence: TGTGCCATCAGTTTAGCGGGAGAAACCTACAATGAGCAGTTCTTC. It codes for CAISLAGETYNEQFF.

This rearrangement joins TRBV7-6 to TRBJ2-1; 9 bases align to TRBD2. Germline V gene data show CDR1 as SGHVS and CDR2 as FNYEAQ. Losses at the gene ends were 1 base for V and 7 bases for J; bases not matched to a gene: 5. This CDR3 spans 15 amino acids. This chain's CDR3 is CASSLEASGVNEQFF. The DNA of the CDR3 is TGTGCCAGCAGCTTAGAGGCTAGCGGGGTTAATGAGCAGTTCTTC.

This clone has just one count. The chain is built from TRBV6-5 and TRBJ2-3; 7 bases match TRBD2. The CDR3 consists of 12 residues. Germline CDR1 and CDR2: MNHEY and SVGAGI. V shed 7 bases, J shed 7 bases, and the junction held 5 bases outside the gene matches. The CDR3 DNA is TGTGCCAGCACCTCTAGCGGCAATACGCAGTATTTT. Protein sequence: CASTSSGNTQYF.

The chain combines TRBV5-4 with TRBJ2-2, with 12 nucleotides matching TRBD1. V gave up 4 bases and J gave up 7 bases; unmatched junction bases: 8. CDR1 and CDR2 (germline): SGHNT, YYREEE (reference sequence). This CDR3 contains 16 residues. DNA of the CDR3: TGTGCCAGCAGCGCTCCGGGACAGGGGGCGATCGGGGAGCTGTTTTTT. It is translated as CASSAPGQGAIGELFF.